The 26 T cell receptor beta chains below all came from one sample that was sequenced in a study of T cells in Graves' hyperthyroidism and ophthalmopathy. Template material for amplifying TCR beta CDR3 regions consisted of RNA transcripts. The HTBI primer set was used in a first-round RT-PCR of the TCR CDR3. TCRdb recomputed calls from the multiplex PCR reads with MiXCR, one row per CDR3 protein. The repertoire holds about 350,000 distinct CDR3 sequences, with about a sixth as singletons. Material for sequencing was blood. The receptors derive from a woman aged 30 to 39 with Graves' hyperthyroidism that later progressed to Graves' ophthalmopathy.

This clonotype was counted at least ten times. The chain links TRBV19 to TRBJ1-5; 7 bases align to TRBD1. CDR3 length equals 14 residues. Per germline, CDR1 LNHDA and CDR2 SQIVND (reference sequence). The trim removed 9 bases at V and 6 bases at J, leaving 11 bases unmatched. The CDR3 DNA reads TGTGCCAGCCAGAACAGGGGACGGGGTCAGCCCCAGCATTTT. Protein sequence: CASQNRGRGQPQHF.

This clonotype appeared many times. This chain joins TRBV20-1 and TRBJ1-1; no clear D gene. Germline V gives CDR1 DFQATT, CDR2 SNEGSKA (reference sequence). The CDR3 runs to 14 residues. Deletions cut 0 bases from V and 0 bases from J, with 8 bases between. CDR3 bases: TGCAGTGCTAGAGATCCAGGCGTGAACACTGAAGCTTTCTTT. Its translation: CSARDPGVNTEAFF.

V and J are TRBV28 and TRBJ1-5, with TRBD1 matching over 7 bases. The V segment lost 10 bases and the J segment 2 bases; nucleotides outside the gene matches: 5. Germline CDR1 is MDHEN and CDR2 is SYDVKM. This CDR3 spans 13 amino acids. DNA of the CDR3: TGTGCCACCCGACAGGGCGGCAATCAGCCCCAGCATTTT. This encodes CATRQGGNQPQHF. Variable domain in full (rest from reference TRBV28 and TRBJ1-5): DVKVTQSSRYLVKRTGEKVFLECVQDMDHENMFWYRQDPGLGLRLIYFSYDVKMKEKGDIPEGYSVSREKKERFSLILESASTNQTSMYLCATRQGGNQPQHFGDGTRLSIL.

This clonotype was seen ten or more times. The chain links TRBV7-9 to TRBJ2-5, with D maybe TRBD2 (7 bases). CDR3 size: 14 residues. Germline V lookup: CDR1 SEHNR, CDR2 FQNEAQ (reference sequence). V lost 6 bases and J lost 0, with 11 bases in between. CDR3 sequence reads: CASSTRGHQETQYF. The CDR3 DNA follows: TGTGCCAGCAGTACGCGGGGGCACCAAGAGACCCAGTACTTC.

This clonotype was recorded a few times. A much more abundant neighbour one base away suggests this may be a read error. The V call is TRBV12-3 or TRBV12-4, the J call TRBJ2-2, with D maybe TRBD2 (5 bases). CDR3 length equals 15 residues. CDR3 bases: TGTGCCAGCGGTTTACAACTAGATGGGGCCGGGGAGCTGTTTTTT. Translated, it gives CASGLQLDGAGELFF.

This clonotype showed up many times. The chain carries TRBV20-1 and TRBJ2-1; TRBD1 aligns across 7 bases. Trimming cost V 4 bases and J 1 base; bases outside gene matches: 13. The CDR3 totals 17 residues. Germline V gives CDR1 DFQATT, CDR2 SNEGSKA (reference sequence). DNA for the CDR3: TGCAGTGCTACCGGGACAGATCTTAAATATTCCTACAATGAGCAGTTCTTC. This gives the protein CSATGTDLKYSYNEQFF.

Notes on this clonotype: This may be a read error, as it is one base from a much larger clone. Here the CDR3 DNA reads TGTGCCAGCGGTCCCGGACAGGGTTGGGCACCCCTCCACTTT. As protein: CASGPGQGWAPLHF. V gene TRBV27 combines with J gene TRBJ1-6; 8 bases match TRBD1. The CDR3 extends over 14 amino acids. V was pared by 8 bases and J by 11 bases, with 11 bases of the junction left unmatched. Germline values: CDR1 MNHEY, CDR2 SMNVEV (reference sequence).

This clonotype has at least ten counts. For the CDR3, the DNA is TGTGCCAGCAGCGTAGAGGCAGGGGGAGGTCAGCCCCAGCATTTT. Translating gives CASSVEAGGGQPQHF. This chain links TRBV9 with TRBJ1-5; 7 bases line up with TRBD1. Germline CDR1 and CDR2: SGDLS and YYNGEE. CDR3 length: 15 amino acids. With V trimmed by 0 bases and J by 6 bases, 6 bases remained unmatched.

This clonotype was found many times. The V call is TRBV24-1, the J call TRBJ1-2, with 7 bases lining up with TRBD1. The CDR3 has 14 residues. The J segment lost 5 bases and the V segment lost 4 bases, leaving 6 bases of the junction unmatched. Germline CDR1 is KGHDR and CDR2 is SFDVKD. DNA for the CDR3: TGTGCCACCAGTGACCCGACAGGGAATTATGGCTACACCTTC. This translates into CATSDPTGNYGYTF.

V is TRBV30 and J is TRBJ1-1, with D perhaps matching TRBD1 (5 bases). The CDR3 loop spans 14 amino acids. Trimming took off 4 bases at V and 6 bases at J, with 18 bases between the two ends. Germline V gene sequence: CDR1 GTSNPN, CDR2 SVGIG (reference sequence). CDR3 in amino acids: CAWMLQGVGAEAFF. The DNA for the CDR3 is TGTGCCTGGATGCTGCAGGGCGTAGGCGCTGAAGCTTTCTTT.

The chain combines TRBV12-3 or TRBV12-4 with TRBJ2-1; D ambiguous. The CDR3 loop spans 13 amino acids. The germline V and J ends were trimmed by 3 bases and 8 bases, with 11 bases remaining between them. This CDR3 reads CASSFISSHEQFF. Here the CDR3 DNA reads TGTGCCAGCAGTTTCATCTCGTCACATGAGCAGTTCTTC.

This clonotype was detected ten times or more. The rearrangement joins TRBV9 to TRBJ1-2; maybe TRBD1 (6 bases). Germline loops: CDR1 SGDLS, CDR2 YYNGEE. Trimming took 4 bases from V and 6 from J, leaving 10 bases between them. The CDR3 runs to 12 residues. The CDR3 sequence is CASSLTGHGYTF. CDR3 in DNA: TGTGCCAGCAGCTTAACAGGGCATGGCTACACCTTC.

This clonotype was counted many times. V is TRBV28 and J is TRBJ1-1; the D is unclear. The CDR3 spans 12 residues. Trimming removed 6 bases at V and 3 bases at J, with 8 bases between. Germline CDR1 is MDHEN and CDR2 is SYDVKM. In DNA, the CDR3 is TGTGCCAGCAGGCCCCCGGACACTGAAGCTTTCTTT. This encodes CASRPPDTEAFF.

The chain joins TRBV19 to TRBJ1-2; the D gene is possibly TRBD1 (5 bases). The ends were cut back, 3 bases at V and 4 bases at J, with 9 bases in the middle. The CDR3 extends over 13 amino acids. Looked up from germline, CDR1 is LNHDA and CDR2 is SQIVND (reference sequence). CDR3 protein: CASSIGTGYGYTF. In nucleotides, the CDR3 is TGTGCCAGTAGTATTGGAACAGGCTATGGCTACACCTTC.

About this clonotype itself: A read error is possible here, since a much larger clone lies one base away. The gene calls are TRBV7-9 and TRBJ1-1; D possibly corresponds to TRBD1 (5 bases). This CDR3 comprises 13 residues. CDR1 is SEHNR and CDR2 is FQNEAQ in the germline V gene (reference sequence). The V end lost 4 bases, the J end lost 9 bases, and 15 bases lay between the germline ends. The CDR3 loop is CASSSGDWSKAFF. CDR3 DNA sequence: TGTGCCAGCAGCTCCGGGGACTGGAGTAAAGCTTTCTTT.

This clonotype was recorded many times. This chain joins TRBV28 and TRBJ2-1; 8 nucleotides match TRBD2. Germline CDR1 and CDR2: MDHEN and SYDVKM. The CDR3 sequence is 14 residues long. J gave up 4 bases and V 3 bases, and 2 bases lay outside the gene matches. The CDR3 sequence is CASSLERGYNEQFF. In DNA form, the CDR3 reads TGTGCCAGCAGTTTGGAGCGGGGGTACAATGAGCAGTTCTTC.

This clonotype was picked up many times. V usage is TRBV5-1 and J usage is TRBJ2-2; D remains ambiguous. The CDR3 consists of 14 residues. The V and J ends lost 0 bases and 8 bases respectively, with 11 bases between them. Germline loops: CDR1 SGHRS, CDR2 YFSETQ. The CDR3 nucleotides read TGCGCCAGCAGCTTGGACCGAGGTGCGGGGGAGCTGTTTTTT. This gives the protein CASSLDRGAGELFF.

There are a few counts of this clonotype. The CDR3 loop reads CASSLEQVANVLTF. The CDR3 nucleotides are TGTGCCAGCAGCTTAGAACAGGTTGCCAACGTCCTGACTTTC. The chain links TRBV7-2 to TRBJ2-6; possibly TRBD1 for D (5 bases). The CDR3 covers 14 residues. V was cut by 1 base and J by 7 bases, with 8 bases left in between. From germline, CDR1 is SGHTA and CDR2 FQGNSA.

This chain uses TRBV7-8 with TRBJ2-1; perhaps TRBD1 as D (5 bases). CDR3 length: 16 residues. Germline-derived CDR1 and CDR2 are SGHVS and FQNEAQ. Trimming removed 5 bases at V and 4 bases at J, with 18 bases between. In DNA form, the CDR3 reads TGTGCCAGCAGCCCCTTCTCCACAGGATCGTACAATGAGCAGTTCTTC. Amino acid sequence: CASSPFSTGSYNEQFF.

As concerns this clonotype: Given a much more abundant clone one base away, this may be a read error. This is likely a read error, given that the CDR3 carries no conserved phenylalanine or tryptophan at its end. The chain recombines TRBV29-1 with TRBJ1-1; D uncertain. V was trimmed by 7 bases and J by 0 bases, leaving 12 bases between them. In germline, CDR1 is SQVTM, CDR2 ANQGSEA. The CDR3 loop spans 13 amino acids. CDR3 nucleotides: TGCAGCGCCAGACGTACTATGAACACTGAAGCTTTCCTT. It specifies CSARRTMNTEAFL.

Concerning this clonotype itself: A read error may explain this, as a much larger clone is one base away. The rearrangement joins TRBV6-1 to TRBJ2-7; no reliable D call. The germline gives CDR1 MNHNS, CDR2 SASEGT. This CDR3 is built from 15 residues. The CDR3 sequence: CASSEVSGSPYEQHF. The CDR3 DNA reads TGTGCCAGCAGTGAGGTTTCCGGGTCCCCCTACGAGCAGCACTTC.

The CDR3 DNA is TGTGCCAGTAGTGACTCGACAGGGGCCCATAGCGAGCAGTACTTC. Translated, it gives CASSDSTGAHSEQYF. The V and J genes are TRBV19 and TRBJ2-7; TRBD1 aligns across 8 bases. The CDR3 sequence is 15 residues long. Germline CDR1 and CDR2: LNHDA and SQIVND (reference sequence). Losses at the gene ends were 5 bases for V and 6 bases for J; bases not matched to a gene: 12.

This chain links TRBV10-3 with TRBJ1-2; D not resolved. Germline lookup yields CDR1 ENHRY and CDR2 SYGVKD. This CDR3 comprises 12 residues. Trimming shortened V by 2 bases and J by 3 bases, and 4 bases separated the two germline ends. The CDR3 bases are TGTGCCATCAGTGAGGGGGACTATGGCTACACCTTC. Its translation is CAISEGDYGYTF.

This clonotype was picked up a small number of times. This chain connects TRBV20-1 to TRBJ2-2, with a weak D call TRBD2 (6 bases). Per germline, CDR1 DFQATT and CDR2 SNEGSKA (reference sequence). With 0 bases removed from V and 5 bases from J, the gap between germline ends came to 19 bases. This CDR3 region has 17 residues. This CDR3 is CSARDMSGDVMTGELFF. The CDR3 DNA reads as TGCAGTGCTAGAGATATGTCGGGGGATGTTATGACCGGGGAGCTGTTTTTT.

This clonotype was seen a few times. The chain joins TRBV9 to TRBJ1-4, with D possibly being TRBD1 (5 bases). Per germline, CDR1 SGDLS and CDR2 YYNGEE. This CDR3 region has 15 residues. V lost 3 bases and J 7 bases, leaving 16 bases between the germline ends. CDR3 DNA sequence: TGTGCCAGCAGCGGTGGGGTCGCCGGGACTGAAAAACTGTTTTTT. Protein: CASSGGVAGTEKLFF. Drawing the rest from reference TRBV9 and TRBJ1-4, the complete variable domain is DSGVTQTPKHLITATGQRVTLRCSPRSGDLSVYWYQQSLDQGLQFLIQYYNGEERAKGNILERFSAQQFPDLHSELNLSSLELGDSALYFCASSGGVAGTEKLFFGSGTQLSVL.

This clonotype was counted many times. The gene calls are TRBV29-1 and TRBJ1-1; D is unclear. V was cut by 5 bases and J by 5 bases, with 15 bases left in between. The germline V gene has CDR1 SQVTM and CDR2 ANQGSEA. This CDR3 is 13 amino acids long. The CDR3 DNA follows: TGCAGCGTTACTGACTCGACGCTTACTGAAGCTTTCTTT. It codes for CSVTDSTLTEAFF.